Listed below are T cell receptor beta chains from one sample, sequenced in a study of blood T cell repertoires in COVID-19. Only in-frame clones appear in the TCRdb table, and some are missing; sequencing was by immunoSEQ multiplex PCR. The data show around 100,000 clones, 70% to 80% seen once. Sequences were obtained from peripheral blood. These receptors came from a woman in her 70s with acute or convalescent COVID-19. Each CDR3 is given with its conserved first and last residue. A D gene is named only where the DNA matches it firmly. The size entry is marked missing in some rows and otherwise reads once, few, many or a size class.

cdr3_aa cdr3_nt clone_size v_call d_call j_call
CASSQDGGSYGYTF TGTGCCAGCAGCCAAGATGGGGGGAGCTATGGCTACACCTTC . TRBV3-1/TRBV3-2 . TRBJ1-2
CASSLLNQYNSPLHF TGCGCCAGCAGCTTGTTGAATCAGTATAATTCACCCCTCCACTTT once TRBV5-1 . TRBJ1-6
CASTQGAVEKLFF TGTGCCTCAACCCAAGGGGCGGTTGAAAAACTGTTTTTT . TRBV30 . TRBJ1-4
CASSSNRLTNTGELFF TGTGCCAGCAGTTCAAACAGGCTAACGAACACCGGGGAGCTGTTTTTT . TRBV2 . TRBJ2-2
CASRRKKMLDNEQFF TGTGCCAGCAGGCGTAAGAAGATGCTAGACAATGAGCAGTTCTTC few TRBV6-5 . TRBJ2-1
CAITTGRGSPLHF TGTGCCATCACGACAGGTCGGGGATCACCCCTCCACTTT . TRBV10-3 . TRBJ1-6
CASSQLQNSGNTIYF TGTGCCAGCAGTCAGCTACAGAACTCTGGAAACACCATATATTTT . TRBV6-5 . TRBJ1-3
CASSVGQDRVGETQYF TGTGCCAGCAGCGTAGGTCAGGACAGGGTGGGTGAGACCCAGTACTTC . TRBV9 TRBD1 TRBJ2-5
CASSELGQVYGYTF TGTGCCAGCAGTGAACTGGGACAGGTCTATGGCTACACCTTC . TRBV6-1 TRBD1 TRBJ1-2
CASSASSGTGGSLQPQHF TGTGCCAGTAGTGCCTCCTCCGGGACAGGGGGCTCGCTACAGCCCCAGCATTTT . TRBV19 TRBD1 TRBJ1-5
CASSPDAGNQPQHF TGTGCCAGCTCACCGGATGCAGGAAACCAGCCCCAGCATTTT . TRBV18 . TRBJ1-5
CASPLGFYLEPSRSGNTIYF TGTGCCAGCCCCTTAGGTTTCTATTTAGAACCAAGTCGATCTGGAAACACCATATATTTT . TRBV11-3 . TRBJ1-3
CASSFRTGYIEKLFF TGTGCCAGCAGCTTCCGGACAGGGTATATTGAAAAACTGTTTTTT . TRBV5-6 TRBD1 TRBJ1-4
CASSTTGYNEQFF TGTGCCAGCAGCACCACGGGATACAATGAGCAGTTCTTC . TRBV28 . TRBJ2-1
CASSLGAGARTDTQYF TGTGCCAGCAGCTTAGGAGCGGGGGCCCGCACAGATACGCAGTATTTT . TRBV11-2 TRBD2 TRBJ2-3
CASSLSKGALGNTIYF TGTGCCAGCAGTTTGAGTAAAGGGGCGCTAGGAAACACCATATATTTT . TRBV28 . TRBJ1-3
CASSIWSRSSGNTIYF TGTGCCAGTAGTATCTGGTCTCGGAGCTCTGGAAACACCATATATTTT . TRBV19 . TRBJ1-3
CASSLASFGANYGYTF TGTGCCAGCAGTTTAGCCTCATTCGGGGCTAACTATGGCTACACCTTC . TRBV28 . TRBJ1-2
CAGSARRQGSEKLFF TGTGCCGGTAGTGCGAGGAGACAGGGGAGTGAAAAACTGTTTTTT . TRBV19 TRBD1 TRBJ1-4
CATAGDSNQPQHF TGTGCCACCGCAGGGGACAGCAATCAGCCCCAGCATTTT . TRBV10-3 . TRBJ1-5
CASSPDRFGSPLHF TGTGCCAGCAGCCCCGACAGGTTCGGATCACCCCTCCACTTT . TRBV7-8 . TRBJ1-6
CASSVGSGMSGANVLTF TGTGCCAGCAGCGTGGGGTCGGGGATGTCTGGGGCCAACGTCCTGACTTTC once TRBV9 . TRBJ2-6
CASSYSWGGSRDMAKNIQYF TGTGCCAGCAGTTACTCGTGGGGGGGGTCTCGGGATATGGCCAAAAACATTCAGTACTTC . TRBV6-2/TRBV6-3 TRBD2 TRBJ2-4
CASSLLPSAGNTEAFF TGTGCCAGCAGCTTGCTCCCTAGCGCGGGGAACACTGAAGCTTTCTTT . TRBV5-6 . TRBJ1-1
CASSLRIQGMETQYF TGTGCCAGCAGCCTCCGGATACAGGGGATGGAGACCCAGTACTTC . TRBV7-2 TRBD1 TRBJ2-5
CASARGQGINYGYTF TGTGCCAGCGCCCGCGGGCAGGGGATTAACTATGGCTACACCTTC . TRBV5-6 . TRBJ1-2
CAWSVDRARGYTF TGTGCCTGGAGTGTCGACAGGGCTAGGGGCTACACCTTC few TRBV30 TRBD1 TRBJ1-2
CASSLYREQRGYTF TGTGCCAGCAGCTTATACAGGGAACAGCGCGGCTACACCTTC few TRBV5-8 . TRBJ1-2
CASSRTITGELFF TGTGCCAGCTCGCGTACTATCACCGGGGAGCTGTTTTTT . TRBV18 . TRBJ2-2
CASSPQGAFGYTF TGTGCCAGCAGTCCACAGGGGGCTTTTGGCTACACCTTC . TRBV3-1/TRBV3-2 TRBD1 TRBJ1-2
CASRAVAGGSQYF TGTGCCAGCAGGGCAGTAGCGGGGGGGTCTCAGTACTTC . TRBV2 TRBD2 TRBJ2-7
CASSEEISTEAFF TGTGCCAGCAGTGAGGAGATCTCCACTGAAGCTTTCTTT . TRBV2 . TRBJ1-1
CASSWDQGGQPQHF TGTGCCAGCAGCTGGGACCAGGGGGGTCAGCCCCAGCATTTT . TRBV5-5 TRBD1 TRBJ1-5
CASSPSAGAGFF TGTGCCAGCAGCCCCAGCGCGGGGGCGGGTTTCTTT . TRBV7-2 . TRBJ1-1
CASSPLPGGVQPQHF TGTGCCAGCTCACCACTGCCAGGGGGCGTTCAGCCCCAGCATTTT . TRBV18 TRBD1 TRBJ1-5
CASVRDLANYGYTF TGTGCCAGTGTGCGGGACCTAGCTAACTATGGCTACACCTTC once TRBV7-2 . TRBJ1-2
CASSQEGRQGGSDTQYF TGTGCCAGCAGCCAAGAAGGTAGACAGGGGGGTTCCGATACGCAGTATTTT . TRBV4-2 TRBD1 TRBJ2-3